Described below is a single TCR beta chain sequence and its context. Its antigen is currently unknown. Per the germline V gene, CDR1 is SGHKS and CDR2 is YYEKEE (reference sequence). V was pared by 6 bases and J by 6 bases, with 15 bases between. The CDR3 consists of 14 residues. Assay: immunoSEQ multiplex PCR; the TCRdb copy retains only in-frame clones and omits some. The table has 110,000 or so clones, about 87% seen once. The sample is drawn from a study of identifying expanded T cells in peripheral blood. Study-wide findings and caveats: Over approximately two and four weeks, about 15 and 19 clones changed, versus roughly 1.1 between replicates.

The TCR was taken from a person between 18 and 75 years old in good health. The V and J genes are TRBV5-5 and TRBJ1-4; unclear D gene. Sample: blood. The CDR3 nucleotides are TGTGCCAGCACCCCGGGTGGTTGGGATGAAAAACTGTTTTTT. Translating it yields CASTPGGWDEKLFF. The full variable domain, completed using reference TRBV5-5 and TRBJ1-4, is DAGVTQSPTHLIKTRGQQVTLRCSPISGHKSVSWYQQVLGQGPQFIFQYYEKEERGRGNFPDRFSARQFPNYSSELNVNALLLGDSALYLCASTPGGWDEKLFFGSGTQLSVL.